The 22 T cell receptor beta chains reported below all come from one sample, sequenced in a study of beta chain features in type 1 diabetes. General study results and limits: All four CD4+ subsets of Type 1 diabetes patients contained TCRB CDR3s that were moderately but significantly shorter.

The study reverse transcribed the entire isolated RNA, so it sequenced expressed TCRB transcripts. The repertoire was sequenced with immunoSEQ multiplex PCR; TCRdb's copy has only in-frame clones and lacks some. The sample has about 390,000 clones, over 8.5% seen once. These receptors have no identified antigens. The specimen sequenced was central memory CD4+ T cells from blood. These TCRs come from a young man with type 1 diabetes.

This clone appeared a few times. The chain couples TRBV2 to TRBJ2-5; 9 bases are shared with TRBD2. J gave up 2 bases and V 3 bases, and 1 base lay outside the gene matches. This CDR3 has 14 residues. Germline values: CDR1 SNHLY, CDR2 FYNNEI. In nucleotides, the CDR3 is TGTGCCAGCAGTGACCTAGCGGGGCAAGAGACCCAGTACTTC. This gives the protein CASSDLAGQETQYF.

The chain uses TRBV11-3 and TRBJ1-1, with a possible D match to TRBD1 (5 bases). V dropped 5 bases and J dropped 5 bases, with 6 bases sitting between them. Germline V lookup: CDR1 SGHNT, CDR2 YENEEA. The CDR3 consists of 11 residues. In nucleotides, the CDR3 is TGTGCCAGCAGCGGGGGGACTGAAGCTTTCTTT. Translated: CASSGGTEAFF.

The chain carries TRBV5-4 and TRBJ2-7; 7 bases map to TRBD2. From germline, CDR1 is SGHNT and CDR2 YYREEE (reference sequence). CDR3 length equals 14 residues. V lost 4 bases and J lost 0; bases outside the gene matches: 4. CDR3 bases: TGTGCCAGCAGCGGGGGGGTACTCTCCTACGAGCAGTACTTC. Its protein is CASSGGVLSYEQYF.

CDR3 DNA sequence: TGTGCCAGCAGTTATTCAGGGCCCGGGGAGCTGTTTTTT. It encodes CASSYSGPGELFF. The V and J genes are TRBV6-6 and TRBJ2-2; D is possibly TRBD1 (5 bases). V was shortened by 3 bases and J by 6 bases, with 8 bases between the two germline ends. CDR1 is MNHNY and CDR2 is SVGAGI in the germline V gene (reference sequence). The CDR3 totals 13 residues.

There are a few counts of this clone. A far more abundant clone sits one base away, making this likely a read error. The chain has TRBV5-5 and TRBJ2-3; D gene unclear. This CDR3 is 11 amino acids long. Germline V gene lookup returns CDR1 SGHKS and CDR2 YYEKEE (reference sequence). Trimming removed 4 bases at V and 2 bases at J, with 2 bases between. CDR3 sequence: CASSTTDTQYF. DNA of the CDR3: TGTGCCAGCAGCACCACAGATACGCAGTATTTT.

The CDR3 here is CASSYGHKIKDEQYF. CDR3 DNA sequence: TGTGCCAGCAGTTACGGCCACAAGATTAAGGACGAGCAGTACTTC. The chain employs TRBV6-5 and TRBJ2-7; D remains ambiguous. This CDR3 spans 15 amino acids. Germline V CDR1 and CDR2: MNHEY, SVGAGI. V lost 2 bases, J lost 5 bases, and 16 bases lay in between.

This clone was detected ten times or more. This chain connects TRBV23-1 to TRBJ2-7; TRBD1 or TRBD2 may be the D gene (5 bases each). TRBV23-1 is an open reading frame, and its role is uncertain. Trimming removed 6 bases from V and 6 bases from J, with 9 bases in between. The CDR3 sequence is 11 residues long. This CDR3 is CASRRGSEQYF. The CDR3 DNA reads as TGCGCCAGCAGACGGGGCTCCGAGCAGTACTTC.

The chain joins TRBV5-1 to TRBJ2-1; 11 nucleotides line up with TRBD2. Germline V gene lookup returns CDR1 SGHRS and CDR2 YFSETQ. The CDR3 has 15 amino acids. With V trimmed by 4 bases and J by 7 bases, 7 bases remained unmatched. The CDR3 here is CASSQTSGSLNEQFF. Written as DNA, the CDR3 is TGCGCCAGCAGCCAAACTAGCGGGAGTTTGAATGAGCAGTTCTTC.

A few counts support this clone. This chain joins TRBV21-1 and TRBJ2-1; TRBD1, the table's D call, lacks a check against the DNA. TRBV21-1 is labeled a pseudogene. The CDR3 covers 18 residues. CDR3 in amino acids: CASRERGQGPSSYNEQFF. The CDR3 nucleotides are TGTGCCAGCAGGGAAAGGGGTCAGGGGCCAAGCTCCTACAATGAGCAGTTCTTC.

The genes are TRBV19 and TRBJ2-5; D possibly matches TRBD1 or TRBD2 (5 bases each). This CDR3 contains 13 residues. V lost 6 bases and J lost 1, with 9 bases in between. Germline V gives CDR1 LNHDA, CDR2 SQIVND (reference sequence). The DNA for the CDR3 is TGTGCCAGTAGGGGACCGACCCAAGAGACCCAGTACTTC. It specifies CASRGPTQETQYF.

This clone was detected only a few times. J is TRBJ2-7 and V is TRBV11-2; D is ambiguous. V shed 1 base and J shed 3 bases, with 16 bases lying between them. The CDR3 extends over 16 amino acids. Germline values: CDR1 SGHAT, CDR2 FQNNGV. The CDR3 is CASSLGEDGRLYEQYF. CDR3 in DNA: TGTGCCAGCAGCTTAGGCGAGGACGGGCGTCTCTACGAGCAGTACTTC.

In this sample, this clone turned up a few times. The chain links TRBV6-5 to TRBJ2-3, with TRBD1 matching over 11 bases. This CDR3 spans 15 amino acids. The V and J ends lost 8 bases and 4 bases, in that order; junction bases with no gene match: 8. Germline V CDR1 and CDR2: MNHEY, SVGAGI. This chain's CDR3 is CASARTGGISDTQYF. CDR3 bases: TGTGCCAGCGCCCGGACAGGGGGCATTTCAGATACGCAGTATTTT.

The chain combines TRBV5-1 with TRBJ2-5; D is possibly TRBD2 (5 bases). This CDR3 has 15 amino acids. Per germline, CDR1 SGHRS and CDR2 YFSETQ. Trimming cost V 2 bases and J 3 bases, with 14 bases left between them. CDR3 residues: CASSFNGVGKETQYF. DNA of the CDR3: TGCGCCAGCAGCTTTAACGGGGTGGGAAAAGAGACCCAGTACTTC.

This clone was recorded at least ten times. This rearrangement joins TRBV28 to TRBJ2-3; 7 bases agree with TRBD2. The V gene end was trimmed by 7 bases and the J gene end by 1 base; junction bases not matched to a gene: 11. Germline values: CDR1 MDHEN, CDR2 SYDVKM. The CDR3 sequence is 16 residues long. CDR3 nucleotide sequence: TGTGCCAGCACCCGCTTGGGGGAGGGAGGCACAGATACGCAGTATTTT. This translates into CASTRLGEGGTDTQYF.

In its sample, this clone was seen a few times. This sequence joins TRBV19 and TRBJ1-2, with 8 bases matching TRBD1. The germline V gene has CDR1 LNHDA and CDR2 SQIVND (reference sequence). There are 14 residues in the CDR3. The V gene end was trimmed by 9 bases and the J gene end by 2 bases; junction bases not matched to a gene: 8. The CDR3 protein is CASGPDRANYGYTF. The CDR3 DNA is TGTGCCAGCGGTCCGGACAGGGCGAACTATGGCTACACCTTC.

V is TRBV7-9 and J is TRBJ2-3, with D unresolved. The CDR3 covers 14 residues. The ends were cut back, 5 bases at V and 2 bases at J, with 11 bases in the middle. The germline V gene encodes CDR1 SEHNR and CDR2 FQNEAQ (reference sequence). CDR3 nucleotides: TGTGCCAGCAGCCAAGACCGACTCACAGATACGCAGTATTTT. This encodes CASSQDRLTDTQYF.

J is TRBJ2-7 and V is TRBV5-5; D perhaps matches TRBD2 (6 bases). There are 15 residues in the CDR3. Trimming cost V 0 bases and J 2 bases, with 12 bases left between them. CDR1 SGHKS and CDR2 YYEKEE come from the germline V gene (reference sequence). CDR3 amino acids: CASSLGGSGAYEQYF. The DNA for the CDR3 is TGTGCCAGCAGCTTGGGCGGGTCGGGGGCCTACGAGCAGTACTTC.

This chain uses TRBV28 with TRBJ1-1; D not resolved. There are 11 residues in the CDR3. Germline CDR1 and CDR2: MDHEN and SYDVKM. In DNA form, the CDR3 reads TGTGCAACGTTAAGTCGCACTGAAGCTTTCTTT. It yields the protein CATLSRTEAFF.

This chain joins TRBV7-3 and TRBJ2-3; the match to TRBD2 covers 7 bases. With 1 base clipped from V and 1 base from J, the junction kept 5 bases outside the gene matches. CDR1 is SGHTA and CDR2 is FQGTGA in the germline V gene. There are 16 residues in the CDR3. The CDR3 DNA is TGTGCCAGCAGCTTAATGTCTACTAGCGGCACAGATACGCAGTATTTT. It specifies CASSLMSTSGTDTQYF.

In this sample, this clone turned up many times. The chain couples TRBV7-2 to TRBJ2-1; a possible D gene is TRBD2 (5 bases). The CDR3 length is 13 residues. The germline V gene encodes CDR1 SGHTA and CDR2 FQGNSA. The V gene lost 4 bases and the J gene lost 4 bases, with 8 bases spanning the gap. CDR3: CASSWELYNEQFF. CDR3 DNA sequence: TGTGCCAGCAGCTGGGAGCTTTACAATGAGCAGTTCTTC.

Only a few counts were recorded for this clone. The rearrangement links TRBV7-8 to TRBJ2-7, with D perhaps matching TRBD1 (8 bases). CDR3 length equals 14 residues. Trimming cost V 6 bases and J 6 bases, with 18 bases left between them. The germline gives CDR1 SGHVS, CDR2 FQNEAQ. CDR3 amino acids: CASRSDREGSEQYF. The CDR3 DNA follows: TGTGCCAGCAGGTCGGACAGGGAGGGATCCGAGCAGTACTTC.

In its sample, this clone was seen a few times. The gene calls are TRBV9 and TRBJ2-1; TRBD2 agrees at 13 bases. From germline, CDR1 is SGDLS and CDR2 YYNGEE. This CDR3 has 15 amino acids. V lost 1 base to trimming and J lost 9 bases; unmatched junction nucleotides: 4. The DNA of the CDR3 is TGTGCCAGCAGCGTACGACTAGCGGGAGGATCTGAGCAGTTCTTC. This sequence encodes CASSVRLAGGSEQFF.